This T cell receptor beta chain was identified during a study of blood T cell repertoires in COVID-19. Germline CDR1 and CDR2: LGHDT and YNNKEL (reference sequence). V shed 0 bases and J 3 bases; nucleotides not matched to a gene: 16. The CDR3 is made up of 20 amino acids. Some clones are missing from TCRdb's copy, which holds only in-frame ones; the method was immunoSEQ multiplex PCR. The repertoire holds some 300,000 clones, with around nine tenths as singletons. Grouping used clinical history reported by participants in a survey and questionnaire. This chain uses TRBV3-1 (or the pseudogene TRBV3-2) with TRBJ2-1; 8 nucleotides match TRBD2. Sequenced sample: PBMCs or T cells enriched from blood (not recorded which). This clonotype originated in a woman aged 25 to 39 who had recovered from COVID-19. The CDR3 region is CASSQDRGGRLILLYNEQFF. The CDR3 nucleotides read TGTGCCAGCAGCCAAGACAGGGGCGGGAGGTTAATCCTACTCTACAATGAGCAGTTCTTC.